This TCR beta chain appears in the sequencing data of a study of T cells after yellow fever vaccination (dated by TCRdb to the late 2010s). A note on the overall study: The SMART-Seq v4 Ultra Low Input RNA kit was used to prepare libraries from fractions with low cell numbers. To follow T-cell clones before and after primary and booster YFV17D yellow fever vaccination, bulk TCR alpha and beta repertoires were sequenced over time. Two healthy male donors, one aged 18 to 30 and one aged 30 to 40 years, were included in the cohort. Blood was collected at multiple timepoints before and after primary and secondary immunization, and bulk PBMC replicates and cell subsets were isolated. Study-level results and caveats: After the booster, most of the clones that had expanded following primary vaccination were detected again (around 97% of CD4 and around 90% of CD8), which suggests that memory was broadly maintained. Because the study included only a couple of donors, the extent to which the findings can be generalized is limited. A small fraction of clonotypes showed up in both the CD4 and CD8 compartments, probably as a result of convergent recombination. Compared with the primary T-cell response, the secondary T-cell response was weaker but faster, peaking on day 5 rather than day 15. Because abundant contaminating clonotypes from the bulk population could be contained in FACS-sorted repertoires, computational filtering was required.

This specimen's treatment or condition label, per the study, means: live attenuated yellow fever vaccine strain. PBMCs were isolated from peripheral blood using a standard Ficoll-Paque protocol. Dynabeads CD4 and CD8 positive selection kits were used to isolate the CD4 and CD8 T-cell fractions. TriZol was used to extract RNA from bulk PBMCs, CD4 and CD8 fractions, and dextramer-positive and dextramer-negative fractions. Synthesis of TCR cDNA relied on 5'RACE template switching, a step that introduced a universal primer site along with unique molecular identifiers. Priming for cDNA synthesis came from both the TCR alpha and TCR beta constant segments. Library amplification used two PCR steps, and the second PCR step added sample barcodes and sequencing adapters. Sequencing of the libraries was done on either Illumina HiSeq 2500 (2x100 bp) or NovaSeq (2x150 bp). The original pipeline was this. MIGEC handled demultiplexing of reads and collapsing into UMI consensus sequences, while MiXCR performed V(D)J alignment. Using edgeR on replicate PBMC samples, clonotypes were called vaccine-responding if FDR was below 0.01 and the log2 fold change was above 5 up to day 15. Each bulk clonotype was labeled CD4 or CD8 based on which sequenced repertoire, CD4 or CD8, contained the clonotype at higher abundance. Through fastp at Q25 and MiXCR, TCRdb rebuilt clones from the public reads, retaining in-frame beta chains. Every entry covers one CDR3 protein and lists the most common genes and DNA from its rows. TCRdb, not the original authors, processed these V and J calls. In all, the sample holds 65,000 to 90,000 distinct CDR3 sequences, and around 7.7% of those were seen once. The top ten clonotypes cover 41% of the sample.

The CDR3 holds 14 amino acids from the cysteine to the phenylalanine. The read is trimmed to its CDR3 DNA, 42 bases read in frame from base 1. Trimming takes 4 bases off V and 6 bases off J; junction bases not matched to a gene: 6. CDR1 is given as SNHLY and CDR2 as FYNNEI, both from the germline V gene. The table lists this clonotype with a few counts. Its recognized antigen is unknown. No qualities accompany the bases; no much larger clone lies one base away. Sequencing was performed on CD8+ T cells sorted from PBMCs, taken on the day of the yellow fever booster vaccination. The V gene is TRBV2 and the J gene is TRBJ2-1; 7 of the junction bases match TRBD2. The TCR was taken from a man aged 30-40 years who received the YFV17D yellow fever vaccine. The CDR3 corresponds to CASSAQGGVNEQFF. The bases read TGTGCCAGCAGTGCGCAGGGAGGGGTCAATGAGCAGTTCTTC.